Sequencing of this T cell receptor (beta chain) was carried out in a study of CD8 T cells in ankylosing spondylitis. The CDR3 is made up of 12 amino acids. The junction had 7 bases not matched to a gene; V was cut back by 3 bases and J by 15 bases. CDR1 SGDLS and CDR2 YYNGEE come from the germline V gene. MiXCR, run by TCRdb on the 5' RACE reads, gives a single entry per CDR3 protein. The top ten hold about 17% of the sample, which has 300,000 to 400,000 distinct CDR3 sequences, more than 20% seen once. General study findings and limits: It appeared that ankylosing spondylitis blood was characterized by a TCR beta motif of 8 or 9 highly homologous variants. Existing reports had already noted some motif variants in reactive arthritis synovial fluid and blood. In ankylosing spondylitis patients, matched synovial fluid reportedly showed significant enrichment of disease-linked clones. CD8+ cells made up the disease-linked clones, which were relatively rare in peripheral blood.

The sample holds a few counts of this clonotype. The target antigen is unknown. The rearrangement joins TRBV9 to TRBJ2-1; the match to TRBD2 covers 9 bases. The sample comprised blood, either unsorted or a sorted T cell fraction (not recorded which). The TCR comes from a male donor with ankylosing spondylitis. This CDR3 reads CASSATGTSPFF. As DNA, the CDR3 is TGTGCCAGCAGCGCAACCGGGACTAGCCCGTTCTTC.